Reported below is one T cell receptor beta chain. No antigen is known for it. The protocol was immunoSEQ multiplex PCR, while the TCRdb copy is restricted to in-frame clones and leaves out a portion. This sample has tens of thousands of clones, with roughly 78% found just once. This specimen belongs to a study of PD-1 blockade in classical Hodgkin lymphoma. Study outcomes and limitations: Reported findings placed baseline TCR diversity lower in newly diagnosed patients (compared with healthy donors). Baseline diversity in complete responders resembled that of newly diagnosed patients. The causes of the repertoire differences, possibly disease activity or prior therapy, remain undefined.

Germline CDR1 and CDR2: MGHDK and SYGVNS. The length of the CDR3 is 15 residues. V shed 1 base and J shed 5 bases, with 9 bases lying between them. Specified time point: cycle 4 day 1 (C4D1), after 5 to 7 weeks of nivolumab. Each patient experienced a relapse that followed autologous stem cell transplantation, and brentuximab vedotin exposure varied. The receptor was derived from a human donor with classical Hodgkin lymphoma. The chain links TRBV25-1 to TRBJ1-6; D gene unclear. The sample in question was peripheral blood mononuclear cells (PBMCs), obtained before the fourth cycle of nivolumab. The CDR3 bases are TGTGCCAGCAGTGAATCTGAGGTTAATAATTCACCCCTCCACTTT. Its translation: CASSESEVNNSPLHF.